The 12 T cell receptor beta chains below were found in one sample sequenced in a study of metastatic and nonmetastatic thyroid tumors. Treatment of any kind had been given to no patient before thyroid surgery. TCRdb re-processed the PCR reads through MiXCR. The sample lists under 40,000 clones, roughly 18% occurring once. Sequenced sample: blood. These receptors were collected from a female donor with papillary thyroid cancer or a benign thyroid nodule (not recorded which). Some clones in this sample may be carry-over from other donors' samples.

The chain is built from TRBV7-3 and TRBJ1-6, with D possibly matching TRBD1 (5 bases). CDR3 length equals 13 residues. V lost 0 bases and J 9 bases, leaving 6 bases between the germline ends. The germline gives CDR1 SGHTA, CDR2 FQGTGA. CDR3 nucleotides: TGTGCCAGCAGCTTAACGGGGGGTTCACCCCTCCACTTT. This translates into CASSLTGGSPLHF.

This clone was recorded many times. J is TRBJ2-5 and V is TRBV28; 7 nucleotides line up with TRBD1. Germline loops: CDR1 MDHEN, CDR2 SYDVKM. V shed 5 bases and J 1 base; nucleotides not matched to a gene: 7. This CDR3 is built from 15 residues. The CDR3 loop reads CASSRHGQAQETQYF. In nucleotides, the CDR3 is TGTGCCAGCAGTAGACATGGACAGGCCCAAGAGACCCAGTACTTC.

This clone was detected many times. This chain connects TRBV20-1 to TRBJ1-4, with D maybe TRBD1 (6 bases). This CDR3 is 13 amino acids long. In germline, CDR1 is DFQATT, CDR2 SNEGSKA (reference sequence). Trimming removed 6 bases at V and 8 bases at J, with 16 bases between. The CDR3 nucleotides read TGCAGTGCGCCCAGGGGAGTGGGAGAAAAACTGTTTTTT. Its translation: CSAPRGVGEKLFF.

The chain links TRBV20-1 to TRBJ2-5; 7 nucleotides match TRBD1. The CDR3 length is 15 residues. Germline V gene lookup returns CDR1 DFQATT and CDR2 SNEGSKA (reference sequence). J gave up 0 bases and V 5 bases, and 9 bases lay outside the gene matches. The CDR3 DNA is TGCAGTGCTCAGCACAGGGGCACGTACCAAGAGACCCAGTACTTC. This codes for CSAQHRGTYQETQYF.

The V and J genes are TRBV20-1 and TRBJ2-7; D possibly corresponds to TRBD1 (6 bases). From germline, CDR1 is DFQATT and CDR2 SNEGSKA (reference sequence). The germline V and J ends were trimmed by 6 bases and 3 bases, with 12 bases remaining between them. This CDR3 comprises 12 residues. The CDR3 bases are TGCAGTGCCCCGGGACACTACTACGAGCAGTACTTC. As protein: CSAPGHYYEQYF.

This clone was recorded at least ten times. This sequence joins TRBV6-4 and TRBJ1-1; D gene uncertain. Trimming cost V 6 bases and J 1 base, with 12 bases left between them. The CDR3 contains 14 residues. CDR1 and CDR2 from the germline V gene are MRHNA and SNTAGT. The CDR3, as DNA: TGTGCCAGCAGCCAGGACGGAAAGAACACTGAAGCTTTCTTT. It specifies CASSQDGKNTEAFF.

Within the sample, this clone is medium-sized. The chain employs TRBV19 and TRBJ2-7; 9 bases line up with TRBD2. Trimming removed 8 bases from V and 2 bases from J; junction bases left unmatched: 10. This CDR3 contains 15 residues. Germline loops: CDR1 LNHDA, CDR2 SQIVND (reference sequence). DNA for the CDR3: TGTGCCAGTCAAAGTTCGGCGGGAGGGCCCTACGAGCAGTACTTC. The encoded protein is CASQSSAGGPYEQYF.

At least ten counts were recorded for this clone. The rearrangement links TRBV20-1 to TRBJ2-1, with 8 bases aligning to TRBD2. The CDR3 runs to 15 residues. V lost 4 bases and J lost 4; bases outside the gene matches: 9. CDR1 and CDR2 from the germline V gene are DFQATT and SNEGSKA (reference sequence). The CDR3 DNA follows: TGCAGTGCTATCCCCCCTAGCGGGCCGTACAATGAGCAGTTCTTC. Amino acid sequence: CSAIPPSGPYNEQFF.

This clone was detected only a few times. The chain combines TRBV28 with TRBJ1-4; D remains unclear. CDR3 size: 14 residues. V lost 4 bases and J lost 8, with 14 bases in between. Germline CDR1 and CDR2: MDHEN and SYDVKM. The CDR3, as DNA: TGTGCCAGCAGTTGGGTGGGCTACCAGGAAAAACTGTTTTTT. Its protein product is CASSWVGYQEKLFF.

This clone appeared many times. V gene TRBV5-1 combines with J gene TRBJ2-2; D ambiguous. Germline assignment: CDR1 SGHRS and CDR2 YFSETQ. This CDR3 spans 17 amino acids. V was shortened by 0 bases and J by 1 base, with 13 bases between the two germline ends. In DNA form, the CDR3 reads TGCGCCAGCAGCTTGGAAAGTATGAGCTGGAACACCGGGGAGCTGTTTTTT. Amino acid sequence: CASSLESMSWNTGELFF.

This clone is labeled as medium-sized. The chain recombines TRBV6-1 with TRBJ2-1; 7 bases map to TRBD1. This CDR3 contains 15 residues. The junction had 8 bases not matched to a gene; V was cut back by 5 bases and J by 4 bases. Germline-derived CDR1 and CDR2 are MNHNS and SASEGT. CDR3 loop: CASSLTGTAYNEQFF. Written as DNA, the CDR3 is TGTGCCAGCAGTTTAACCGGGACAGCGTACAATGAGCAGTTCTTC.

The table lists this clone with many counts. A much larger clone is a single base away; this may be a read error. Other DNA sequences in the same sample also yield this CDR3. The chain employs TRBV11-1 and TRBJ2-3, with a possible D match to TRBD1 (6 bases). Between the trimmed V and J ends, which lost 4 bases and 1 base, there was a span of 15 bases. Germline lookup yields CDR1 SGHAT and CDR2 FQDESV (reference sequence). This CDR3 region has 16 residues. The CDR3 coding sequence is TGTGCCAGCAGCTCCCCAGGGCAGGGGCGCACAGATACGCAGTATTTT. This codes for CASSSPGQGRTDTQYF. The complete variable domain, with remaining parts taken from reference TRBV11-1 and TRBJ2-3, reads EAEVAQSPRYKITEKSQAVAFWCDPISGHATLYWYRQILGQGPELLVQFQDESVVDDSQLPKDRFSAERLKGVDSTLKIQPAELGDSAMYLCASSSPGQGRTDTQYFGPGTRLTVL.